This entry lists 20 T cell receptor beta chains sequenced from one sample in a study of spatial heterogeneity in lung cancer (dated by TCRdb to between 2017 and 2020). Broader findings and caveats from the paper: The number of expanded intratumoral alpha and beta TCRs correlated with the tumor nonsynonymous mutation count.

No antigens are known for them. The time point tag for this specimen amounts to: sample taken at primary tumor resection. The library was obtained by 5' RACE. Instrument on record: NextSeq 500. TCRdb itself trimmed the public reads at Q25 with fastp, ran MiXCR and retained productive beta chains. Entries are consolidated by CDR3 protein sequence, retaining the most common genes and DNA. The sample includes about 1,200 distinct CDR3 sequences, with roughly 26% observed a single time. Jointly, the top ten make up roughly 25% of the sample. The specimen comprised lung tumor tissue, sampled at surgery. The origin of the receptors is a male donor with early-stage non-small cell lung cancer.

J is TRBJ1-6 and V is TRBV28; D uncertain. The length of the CDR3 is 14 residues. Germline V lookup: CDR1 MDHEN, CDR2 SYDVKM. Trimming left V 1 base short and J 7 bases short, with 8 bases between. CDR3 in amino acids: CASSLLHGNSPLHF. CDR3 sequence (DNA): TGTGCCAGCAGTTTATTACACGGGAATTCACCCCTCCACTTT.

This rearrangement joins TRBV7-2 to TRBJ2-3; D is tentatively TRBD1 or TRBD2 (6 bases each). CDR3 size: 13 residues. V shed 4 bases and J shed 3 bases, with 8 bases lying between them. Germline V gene sequence: CDR1 SGHTA, CDR2 FQGNSA. The CDR3 nucleotides are TGTGCCAGCAGCTGGAGGGGGACAGATACGCAGTATTTT. It translates to CASSWRGTDTQYF.

This clonotype is classed as large. V is TRBV4-3 and J is TRBJ2-7, with TRBD1 matching 7 bases. CDR3 length: 14 residues. Germline CDR1 is LGHNA and CDR2 is YSLEER. J was trimmed by 0 bases and V by 4 bases; bases with no gene match: 3. The CDR3 sequence is CASSLDRSSYEQYF. CDR3 in DNA: TGCGCCAGCAGCCTGGACAGGAGCTCCTACGAGCAGTACTTC.

This clonotype was observed at least ten times. CDR3 nucleotide sequence: TGTGCCAGTAGGCTCTCGGGAGATACGCAGTATTTT. Its translation: CASRLSGDTQYF. The V and J genes are TRBV19 and TRBJ2-3; D gene unclear. In germline, CDR1 is LNHDA, CDR2 SQIVND (reference sequence). V gave up 6 bases and J gave up 5 bases, with 9 bases separating them. CDR3 length: 12 amino acids. Full variable domain (remainder filled in from reference TRBV19 and TRBJ2-3): DGGITQSPKYLFRKEGQNVTLSCEQNLNHDAMYWYRQDPGQGLRLIYYSQIVNDFQKGDIAEGYSVSREKKESFPLTVTSAQKNPTAFYLCASRLSGDTQYFGPGTRLTVL.

The chain recombines TRBV3-1 with TRBJ2-5; perhaps D is TRBD1 or TRBD2 (5 bases each). The CDR3 is 14 amino acids. V was pared by 6 bases and J by 3 bases, with 14 bases between. The V gene's germline CDR1 is LGHDT and CDR2 YNNKEL (reference sequence). The CDR3 sequence is CASSLQVGEETQYF. As DNA, the CDR3 is TGTGCCAGCAGTCTCCAGGTGGGGGAAGAGACCCAGTACTTC.

This clonotype is large by share. The chain carries TRBV2 and TRBJ1-4, with 8 positions matching TRBD1. Trimming took 4 bases from V and 3 from J; bases not matched to a gene: 4. The CDR3 has 15 amino acids. CDR1 is SNHLY, CDR2 FYNNEI, per germline. In nucleotides, the CDR3 is TGTGCCAGCAGTGGACAGGGGACGGCTAATGAAAAACTGTTTTTT. It yields the protein CASSGQGTANEKLFF.

The chain employs TRBV29-1 and TRBJ2-7; 10 bases align to TRBD2. V lost 5 bases to trimming and J lost 5 bases; unmatched junction nucleotides: 6. The CDR3 has 13 residues. From germline, CDR1 is SQVTM and CDR2 ANQGSEA. The CDR3 nucleotides read TGCAGCGTTTTCACAGCGGGAGGGCACGAGCAGTACTTC. Translated, it gives CSVFTAGGHEQYF.

Judged by abundance, this clonotype is large. This chain joins TRBV18 and TRBJ1-1; D not resolved. V dropped 0 bases and J dropped 0 bases, with 11 bases sitting between them. The CDR3 extends over 16 amino acids. The germline V gene encodes CDR1 KGHSH and CDR2 LQKENI. The CDR3 region has the DNA TGTGCCAGCTCACCACCCCCCAGCATCATGAACACTGAAGCTTTCTTT. Amino acid sequence: CASSPPPSIMNTEAFF.

This clonotype was detected only a few times. V and J are TRBV12-3 or TRBV12-4 and TRBJ2-2; D is unclear. Trimming left V 3 bases short and J 6 bases short, with 5 bases between. CDR3 length: 12 residues. The CDR3 is CASSFIAGELFF. Here the CDR3 DNA reads TGTGCCAGCAGTTTTATAGCCGGGGAGCTGTTTTTT.

The rearrangement joins TRBV7-8 to TRBJ1-1; 8 nucleotides line up with TRBD1. Trimming took 5 bases from V and 1 from J; bases not matched to a gene: 6. Germline-derived CDR1 and CDR2 are SGHVS and FQNEAQ. CDR3 length: 15 amino acids. CDR3 loop: CASSTRTGSNTEAFF. In nucleotides, the CDR3 is TGTGCCAGCAGCACGAGGACAGGGTCGAACACTGAAGCTTTCTTT.

The table lists this clonotype with a count of one. This rearrangement joins TRBV14 to TRBJ1-1; D may be TRBD1 (5 bases). CDR1 and CDR2 from the germline V gene are SGHDN and FVKESK. V was clipped by 1 base and J by 5 bases, with 17 bases between them. The CDR3 covers 16 residues. This chain's CDR3 is CASSQGFLWQGTEAFF. In nucleotides, the CDR3 is TGTGCCAGCAGCCAAGGGTTTCTGTGGCAGGGAACTGAAGCTTTCTTT.

Only a few counts were recorded for this clonotype. The chain recombines TRBV5-1 with TRBJ2-6; TRBD1 or TRBD2 may be the D gene (5 bases each). This CDR3 is 15 amino acids long. V gave up 2 bases and J gave up 2 bases, with 8 bases separating them. Germline assignment: CDR1 SGHRS and CDR2 YFSETQ. The CDR3 is CASSLRGAGANVLTF. The CDR3 DNA reads as TGCGCCAGCAGCTTAAGAGGGGCTGGGGCCAACGTCCTGACTTTC.

The chain uses TRBV6-2 or TRBV6-3 and TRBJ1-1; maybe TRBD1 (6 bases). The V end lost 10 bases, the J end lost 1 base, and 13 bases lay between the germline ends. Germline loops: CDR1 MNHEY, CDR2 SVGEGT. The CDR3 covers 13 residues. The CDR3 bases are TGTGCCATCGTTGACAGGCCGAACACTGAAGCTTTCTTT. It codes for CAIVDRPNTEAFF.

Turning to this clonotype: One junction end does not reproduce the germline sequence, and a read error may be involved. This chain joins TRBV28 and TRBJ2-3; TRBD2 aligns across 9 bases. Germline V gene sequence: CDR1 MDHEN, CDR2 SYDVKM. This CDR3 has 13 residues. CDR3 loop: CASSKIGAGGHHF. For the CDR3, the DNA is TGTGCCAGCAGTAAGATCGGTGCGGGGGGGCATCATTTT. The full variable domain, completed using reference TRBV28 and TRBJ2-3, is DVKVTQSSRYLVKRTGEKVFLECVQDMDHENMFWYRQDPGLGLRLIYFSYDVKMKEKGDIPEGYSVSREKKERFSLILESASTNQTSMYLCASSKIGAGGHHFGPGTRLTVL.

This clonotype is deemed large. The J gene is TRBJ2-7, the V gene TRBV6-5; possibly TRBD1 for D (6 bases). V lost 5 bases to trimming and J lost 2 bases, with 10 bases between them. This CDR3 contains 13 residues. Germline values: CDR1 MNHEY, CDR2 SVGAGI. The CDR3 loop is CASSPGHAYEQYF. CDR3 DNA: TGTGCCAGCAGTCCGGGACATGCCTACGAGCAGTACTTC.

This clonotype is labeled large. The chain couples TRBV6-6 to TRBJ2-7, with TRBD1 matching 7 bases. The V gene's germline CDR1 is MNHNY and CDR2 SVGAGI (reference sequence). This CDR3 comprises 13 residues. J lost 2 bases, V lost 7 bases, and 5 bases had no gene match. DNA for the CDR3: TGTGCCAGCAAAACCGGGACAGCCTACGAGCAGTACTTC. Its protein is CASKTGTAYEQYF.

The chain links TRBV5-6 to TRBJ2-7, with D hard to call. Germline V lookup: CDR1 SGHDT, CDR2 YYEEEE. The CDR3 loop spans 12 amino acids. Trimming stripped 6 bases from V and 2 bases from J, with 9 bases between. CDR3 in amino acids: CASKTATYEQYF. The CDR3 DNA sequence: TGTGCCAGCAAAACAGCTACCTACGAGCAGTACTTC.

This clonotype is categorized as large (0.1 to 1%). The chain joins TRBV20-1 to TRBJ2-2; 9 bases map to TRBD1. From germline, CDR1 is DFQATT and CDR2 SNEGSKA (reference sequence). V was clipped by 4 bases and J by 6 bases; unmatched bases: 3. This CDR3 contains 13 residues. The CDR3 sequence: CSATRTGAGELFF. CDR3 DNA: TGCAGTGCTACCCGGACAGGGGCCGGGGAGCTGTTTTTT.

This clonotype qualifies as large (0.1 to 1%). This chain connects TRBV9 to TRBJ2-7, with a possible D match to TRBD1 (5 bases). Germline assignment: CDR1 SGDLS and CDR2 YYNGEE. The CDR3 is made up of 15 amino acids. V lost 2 bases, J lost 4 bases, and 16 bases lay in between. CDR3 nucleotide sequence: TGTGCCAGCAGCGTGGATTCGACAGCCGCTTACGAGCAGTACTTC. Residues: CASSVDSTAAYEQYF.

This clonotype qualifies as medium-sized (0.01 to 0.1%). Sequence at one end of the junction differs from germline and may be a read error. The chain has TRBV28 and TRBJ2-7; D not resolved. CDR1 is MDHEN, CDR2 SYDVKM, per germline. The CDR3 length is 11 residues. The CDR3 coding sequence is TGCGGAAGCGCAGACTCCTACGAGCAGTACTTC. Translation gives CGSADSYEQYF.